This entry features one T cell receptor (beta chain) sequence. This clonotype was observed at least ten times. Its cognate antigen has yet to be identified. One base away there is no much larger clone; base qualities are not given. This entry is derived from a study of T cells after yellow fever vaccination (dated by TCRdb to between 2018 and 2021). Context from the whole study: Libraries from fractions with low cell numbers were prepared with the SMART-Seq v4 Ultra Low Input RNA kit. To follow T-cell clones before and after both primary and booster YFV17D yellow fever vaccination, bulk TCR alpha and beta repertoires underwent longitudinal sequencing. The cohort comprised two healthy male donors, one aged 18 to 29 and one aged 30 to 39 years. Bulk PBMC replicates and cell subsets were isolated from blood drawn at multiple timepoints before and after both primary and secondary immunization.

The V end gives up 1 base and the J end 2 bases, leaving 1 base in the junction not matched to a gene. CDR1 SQVTM and CDR2 ANQGSEA were looked up in the germline V gene. From the cysteine up to the phenylalanine, the CDR3 has a length of 16 residues. Only the CDR3 DNA is retained, 48 bases long and in frame from the first base. TCR cDNA was synthesized by 5'RACE template switching, which introduced a universal primer site and unique molecular identifiers. Priming of cDNA synthesis was performed from both the TCR alpha and TCR beta constant segments. Library amplification involved two PCR steps, and the second step added sample barcodes and sequencing adapters. Sequencing of the libraries was done on either Illumina HiSeq 2500 (2x100 bp) or NovaSeq (2x150 bp). The original methods were these. Demultiplexing of reads and collapsing into UMI consensus sequences were performed with MIGEC, and V(D)J alignment was carried out with MiXCR. Vaccine-responding clonotypes were identified with edgeR using replicate PBMC samples, with FDR below 0.01 and a log2 fold change above 5 up to day 15 being required. Each bulk clonotype was labeled CD4 or CD8 based on which sequenced repertoire, CD4 or CD8, contained the clonotype at higher abundance. TCRdb itself trimmed the public reads at Q25 with fastp, ran MiXCR and retained productive beta chains. Every distinct CDR3 protein forms one entry, paired with its most common genes and DNA. The V and J calls were not made by the authors but by TCRdb's processing. This sample lists a few hundred thousand distinct CDR3 sequences; less than 20% were detected once. The ten largest account for 15% to 20% of the sample.

In light of the paper, this sample's treatment or condition label describes: live attenuated yellow fever vaccine strain. At each blood-draw timepoint, two biological replicates of bulk PBMCs were collected. A standard Ficoll-Paque protocol was used to isolate PBMCs from peripheral blood. RNA was extracted with TriZol from bulk PBMCs, CD4 and CD8 fractions, and dextramer-positive and dextramer-negative fractions. The study at large found these results: A small fraction of clonotypes showed up in both the CD4 and CD8 compartments, probably as a result of convergent recombination. The study included only two donors, which limits how far the findings can be generalized. Computational filtering was required because FACS-sorted repertoires could contain abundant contaminating clonotypes from the bulk population. The secondary T-cell response was found to be weaker but faster than the primary response, with a peak reached on day 5 rather than on day 15. Most clones expanded after primary vaccination (around 96% of CD4 and 88% of CD8) were re-detected after the booster, suggesting that broad memory maintenance occurred.

Material: PBMCs, obtained 5 days after the first yellow fever vaccination. The clonotype comes from a man in his late teens or twenties who received the YFV17D yellow fever vaccine. This chain joins TRBV29-1 to TRBJ2-1, and 14 junctional nucleotides match TRBD2. The base sequence is TGCAGCGTTGAAGGGACTAGCGGGGGGCCCTACAATGAGCAGTTCTTC. Its translation is CSVEGTSGGPYNEQFF.